A selection of T cell receptor beta chains follows, all from one sample in a study of blood T cell repertoires in COVID-19. The data were produced by immunoSEQ multiplex PCR, yet TCRdb's version contains in-frame clones alone and is incomplete. The data hold over 120,000 clones, with roughly four fifths observed a single time. Sequences were obtained from PBMCs or T cells enriched from blood (not recorded which). These receptors were obtained from a man aged 45-60 years who had recovered from COVID-19. Each CDR3 is given with its conserved first and last residue. D genes are given only for firm matches. Some rows have no size entry. The others give once, few or many, or a class for an expanded clone.

cdr3_aa cdr3_nt v_call cdr3_length clone_size j_call d_call
CASSLGGTGYEKLFF TGTGCCAGCAGCTTAGGGGGGACAGGATATGAAAAACTGTTTTTT TRBV7-2 15 NA TRBJ1-4 TRBD1
CASSLGTQGSQYQETQYF TGTGCCAGTAGCCTTGGGACACAGGGGTCGCAGTACCAAGAGACCCAGTACTTC TRBV19 18 NA TRBJ2-5 TRBD1
CASSLLDRDYYEQYF TGTGCCAGCAGCCTCCTCGACCGGGACTACTACGAGCAGTACTTC TRBV5-6 15 once TRBJ2-7 TRBD2
CASSLGTGAQYF TGTGCCAGCAGTCTAGGGACAGGGGCGCAGTACTTC TRBV27 12 NA TRBJ2-7 TRBD1
CASSRELAANEQFF TGTGCCAGCAGTCGAGAATTAGCGGCCAATGAGCAGTTCTTC TRBV27 14 NA TRBJ2-1 NA
CASSIAGGSPSNSPLHF TGTGCCAGTAGTATTGCCGGGGGGAGCCCCTCTAATTCACCCCTCCACTTT TRBV19 17 NA TRBJ1-6 NA
CAILTGAGYTF TGTGCCATCCTTACAGGGGCTGGCTACACCTTC TRBV28 11 NA TRBJ1-2 TRBD1
CASSLQRNTDTQYF TGTGCCAGCTCACTCCAGCGGAACACAGATACGCAGTATTTT TRBV18 14 NA TRBJ2-3 NA
CASSYSGPGLAGSQYF TGTGCCAGCAGTTACTCGGGGCCTGGACTAGCGGGTTCCCAGTACTTC TRBV6-5 16 NA TRBJ2-5 TRBD2
CASSLVNPRTGNGYTF TGCGCCAGCAGCTTGGTTAACCCCAGGACAGGGAACGGCTACACCTTC TRBV5-1 16 NA TRBJ1-2 TRBD1
CASGLVPRGGLMKEREKLFF TGTGCTAGTGGTTTGGTACCGAGGGGAGGGTTAATGAAGGAGAGAGAAAAACTGTTTTTT TRBV12-5 20 NA TRBJ1-4 NA
CASSMSGTGREKLFF TGTGCCAGTAGTATGAGCGGGACAGGGAGGGAAAAACTGTTTTTT TRBV19 15 NA TRBJ1-4 TRBD1
CASSPTGANSPLHF TGTGCCAGCAGTCCTACAGGGGCTAATTCACCCCTCCACTTT TRBV27 14 NA TRBJ1-6 TRBD1
CASSSRSGGTDTQYF TGCGCCAGCAGCTCACGTAGCGGGGGTACAGATACGCAGTATTTT TRBV5-1 15 once TRBJ2-3 TRBD2
CASSIVGAEQYF TGTGCCAGTAGTATAGTAGGGGCCGAGCAGTACTTC TRBV19 12 NA TRBJ2-7 NA
CASSEYRGSGNTIYF TGTGCCAGCAGCGAATACAGGGGCTCTGGAAACACCATATATTTT TRBV9 15 NA TRBJ1-3 TRBD1
CASSLGMTGNYGYTF TGTGCCAGCAGCTTGGGGATGACAGGGAACTATGGCTACACCTTC TRBV5-8 15 once TRBJ1-2 TRBD1
CASSEGGGYTEAFF TGTGCCAGTAGTGAAGGGGGCGGGTACACTGAAGCTTTCTTT TRBV19 14 NA TRBJ1-1 TRBD1
CASSQVGAFDNEQFF TGTGCCAGCAGCCAAGTCGGAGCGTTTGACAATGAGCAGTTCTTC TRBV14 15 NA TRBJ2-1 NA
CAWSVPSGGVNTGELFF TGTGCCTGGAGCGTGCCCAGCGGGGGAGTAAACACCGGGGAGCTGTTTTTT TRBV30 17 NA TRBJ2-2 TRBD2
CSVEWTANTGELFF TGCAGCGTTGAGTGGACAGCGAACACCGGGGAGCTGTTTTTT TRBV29-1 14 NA TRBJ2-2 NA
CASSVGQGGGPYNEQFF TGTGCCAGCAGCGTAGGGCAGGGCGGGGGGCCCTACAATGAGCAGTTCTTC TRBV7-2 17 NA TRBJ2-1 TRBD2
CASSQSARNTIYF TGCGCCAGCAGCCAGAGCGCCCGAAACACCATATATTTT TRBV4-3 13 NA TRBJ1-3 NA
CASSGRQGVRGPQHF TGTGCCAGTAGTGGGCGACAGGGGGTGCGGGGGCCCCAGCATTTT TRBV19 15 NA TRBJ1-5 TRBD1
CASSATSGYEQYF TGTGCCAGCAGCGCGACTAGCGGCTACGAGCAGTACTTC TRBV9 13 NA TRBJ2-7 TRBD2
CASSLGQGEQFF TGTGCCAGCAGTTTAGGTCAGGGTGAGCAGTTCTTC TRBV27 12 NA TRBJ2-1 NA
CASSLLGQGARNSPLHF TGTGCCAGCAGCTTATTGGGACAGGGGGCGCGTAATTCACCCCTCCACTTT TRBV7-2 17 NA TRBJ1-6 TRBD1
CASSQDFVQPQHF TGCGCCAGCAGCCAAGATTTCGTCCAGCCCCAGCATTTT TRBV4-3 13 few TRBJ1-5 NA
CASSIAGIETQYF TGTGCCAGTAGTATCGCAGGGATTGAGACCCAGTACTTC TRBV19 13 NA TRBJ2-5 NA
CASSKQGPYNSPLHF TGTGCCAGCTCTAAACAGGGGCCCTATAATTCACCCCTCCACTTT TRBV6-5 15 NA TRBJ1-6 TRBD1
CASSEVTGVNTEAFF TGTGCCAGCAGTGAAGTTACAGGGGTAAACACTGAAGCTTTCTTT TRBV6-1 15 NA TRBJ1-1 TRBD1
CASSFSTGSYEQYF TGTGCCAGCAGTTTCTCAACGGGCTCCTACGAGCAGTACTTC TRBV27 14 once TRBJ2-7 NA
CASSRQGGFLFNSPLHF TGTGCCAGCAGCCGACAGGGGGGGTTCTTATTCAATTCACCCCTCCACTTT TRBV27 17 medium-sized TRBJ1-6 TRBD1
CASSLESGGARNF TGTGCCAGCAGTTTAGAGAGCGGGGGGGCCCGGAACTTC TRBV27 13 once TRBJ2-7 TRBD2
CASTQHTGITEAFF TGTGCCAGCACCCAGCACACAGGGATCACTGAAGCTTTCTTT TRBV6-4 14 NA TRBJ1-1 NA
CASSSAVDRVSNEQFF TGTGCCAGCAGTTCCGCGGTGGACAGGGTTTCCAATGAGCAGTTCTTC TRBV27 16 once TRBJ2-1 TRBD1
CASSPGQETQYF TGTGCCAGCAGTCCGGGGCAAGAGACCCAGTACTTC TRBV2 12 NA TRBJ2-5 NA
CASSLPGGVDETQYF TGTGCCAGCAGCCTCCCGGGGGGGGTAGACGAGACCCAGTACTTC TRBV7-3 15 NA TRBJ2-5 TRBD2
CASSQDGAKMIHSNQPQHF TGCGCCAGCAGCCAAGATGGGGCCAAGATGATCCATAGCAATCAGCCCCAGCATTTT TRBV4-1 19 NA TRBJ1-5 NA
CASSTGTANTEAFF TGTGCCAGCAGTACCGGGACAGCGAACACTGAAGCTTTCTTT TRBV6-2/TRBV6-3 14 NA TRBJ1-1 TRBD1
CASSDPWGDTEAFF TGTGCCAGCAGTGACCCGTGGGGAGACACTGAAGCTTTCTTT TRBV6-6 14 NA TRBJ1-1 NA